One TCR beta chain is described in this entry. The CDR3 is 12 amino acids. Per germline, CDR1 SQVTM and CDR2 ANQGSEA. V was clipped by 7 bases and J by 1 base; unmatched bases: 3. This sample is part of a study of cytomegalovirus exposure and HLA in healthy donors. The PCR made use of 60 Vbeta and 13 Jbeta primers. The table came from immunoSEQ multiplex PCR; TCRdb's copy has only in-frame clones and leaves some out. The table lists 150,000 to 200,000 clones, about 85% of them singletons, with about 1.6% in the top ten. Specimen: PBMCs. The chain is built from TRBV29-1 and TRBJ1-1; 7 nucleotides align to TRBD1. This TCR was recovered from a woman aged 50 to 60 in good health and CMV-seronegative. The CDR3 sequence: CSAGTANTEAFF. The CDR3 region has the DNA TGCAGCGCAGGGACAGCGAACACTGAAGCTTTCTTT.